This T cell receptor beta chain derives from a study of shared clonotypes between healthy human individuals (TCRdb year 2020). Regarding the study in general: A couple of women and a few men aged 18 to 49 years were included in the cohort. For each donor, CD4 naive and CD4 memory were each run on three plates, CD8 naive on two plates, and CD8 memory on one plate. Blood TCR repertoires of about 5 healthy adults were deeply sequenced to estimate repertoire size and the extent of clonotype sharing between individuals. Libraries were prepared and TCR repertoires were sequenced by different laboratories using diverse techniques, in order to increase sequencing depth and limit assay-specific biases. Leukapheresis yielded between about 0.94 and 8.9 billion PBMCs per donor.

CD8 naive samples were CD45RO-negative cells positively selected for CCR7, giving a CD45RA+CCR7+ population that excluded TemRA cells. The donors were healthy, HIV-negative adults with no recently reported acute infections or vaccinations. All donors were Caucasian adults living in Nashville, Tennessee, USA. Blood was collected by leukapheresis, and PBMCs were isolated by Ficoll-Histopaque density gradient centrifugation and then cryopreserved in liquid nitrogen vapor phase. Analytical flow cytometry was used to check the purity and quantity of every magnetically sorted T cell population. Each sorted fraction had its genomic DNA isolated and then quantified by UV absorbance on a Nanodrop 2000c. A note on this clone: There is no known antigen for this receptor. No base quality information exists; no much larger clone differs at one position.

The paper's findings and limits, for the study overall: Naive subsets generally had larger estimated clonotype richness than memory subsets. Compared with non-shared clonotypes, the clonotypes found in all four sorted-subset donors had higher generation probabilities. Incomplete sequencing was indicated by rarefaction of sorted-subset datasets, despite the large sequencing depth. About 4.5% of naive CD4, around 4% of naive CD8, around 2.3% of memory CD4, and 0.4% of memory CD8 clonotypes were shared across several donors. Only blood was sampled, and tissue TCR repertoires likely differ from those in blood. Based on pairwise subsampling, the degree of clonotype sharing among donors was expected to be affected by sequencing depth. The small number of donors limited the genetic and exposure-history diversity represented.

Using the deep immunoSEQ assay, TCR CDR3 regions were amplified from genomic DNA by multiplex PCR. For each cell subset, the extracted genomic DNA was distributed evenly across all wells of several immunoSEQ 96-well plates, and each plate served as one replicate. For sorted subsets, about 200 ng genomic DNA, equal to approximately 30,000 T cell genomes, was loaded into each replicate PCR. The purified libraries were quantified using a Qubit 3.0 fluorometer, sized with a Bioanalyzer 2100, and then quantified again using the KAPA Library Quantification kit. Each immunoSEQ 96-well plate was sequenced on its own single-read 150-cycle Illumina NextSeq 550 flow cell. The authors processed their data as follows. The immunoSEQ output contained only junctional sequences without quality scores, so filtering could not match that applied to full-length reads. To assign V/J genes and CDR3, sequences were annotated using PyIR, a Python wrapper for IgBLAST v1.9, with IMGT germline references. Reads were removed for weak V/J assignments (E-value above 1e-6), missing CDR3, stop codons, out-of-frame junctions, or ambiguous translated residues. A V3J clonotype was defined by an identical inferred V gene, J gene, and CDR3 amino acid sequence. Percentage overlap between repertoires was calculated by dividing the number of shared unique clonotypes by the size of the smaller repertoire. Three approaches were used to assess repertoire richness: RTK rarefaction, the Chao1 estimator, and Recon v2.1 estimates of unobserved clonotypes. OLGA was used to compute generation probabilities for all TCRbeta clonotypes that the gDNA method yielded from a few donors. TCRdb retrieved this table from immuneACCESS and kept in-frame rearrangements only. Not all clones are present; in checked studies, unresolved V genes account for under half, and no reason is known for the remainder. The D gene and trimming were derived from the DNA, and the V and J assignments and clone size from that table. Counted in this sample were about 580,000 clones; roughly 98% of them appeared once. In total, the top ten clones hold 0.25% to 0.35% of the sample.

The origin of this receptor is a man younger than 45 in good health. Sequenced sample: naive CD8+ T cells sorted from blood. In the paper's terms, the cell subset or site label means: CD45RA+CCR7+.

The sequence in DNA is TGTGCCAGTAGCCTACTCCCCGAAGGGCCCCAGCATTTT. It is translated as CASSLLPEGPQHF. The chain uses TRBV19 and TRBJ1-5, with no confident D gene call. From the cysteine through the phenylalanine, the CDR3 covers 13 amino acids. Just the 39-base CDR3 DNA is kept, in frame starting at base 1. The junction carries 15 bases between V and J, which are trimmed by 6 bases and 9 bases respectively. CDR1 is given as LNHDA and CDR2 as SQIVND, both from the germline V gene (reference sequence).